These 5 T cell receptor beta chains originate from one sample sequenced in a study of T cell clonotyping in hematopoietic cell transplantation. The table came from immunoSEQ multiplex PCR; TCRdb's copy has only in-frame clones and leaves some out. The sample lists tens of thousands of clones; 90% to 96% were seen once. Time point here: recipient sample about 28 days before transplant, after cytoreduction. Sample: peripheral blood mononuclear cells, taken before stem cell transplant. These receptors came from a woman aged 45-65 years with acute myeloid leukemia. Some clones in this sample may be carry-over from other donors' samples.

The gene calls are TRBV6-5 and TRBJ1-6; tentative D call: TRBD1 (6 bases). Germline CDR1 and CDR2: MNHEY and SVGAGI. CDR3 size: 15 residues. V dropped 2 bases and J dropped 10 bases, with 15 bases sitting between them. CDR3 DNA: TGTGCCAGCAGTTACCGAACTACAGGGAGATCACCCCTCCACTTT. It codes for CASSYRTTGRSPLHF.

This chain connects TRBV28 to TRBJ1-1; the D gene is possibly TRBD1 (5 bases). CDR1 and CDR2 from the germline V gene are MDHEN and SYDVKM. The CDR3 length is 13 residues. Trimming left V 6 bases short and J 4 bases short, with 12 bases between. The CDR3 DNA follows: TGTGCCAGCAGCATCGACAGACTCACTGAAGCTTTCTTT. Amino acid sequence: CASSIDRLTEAFF.

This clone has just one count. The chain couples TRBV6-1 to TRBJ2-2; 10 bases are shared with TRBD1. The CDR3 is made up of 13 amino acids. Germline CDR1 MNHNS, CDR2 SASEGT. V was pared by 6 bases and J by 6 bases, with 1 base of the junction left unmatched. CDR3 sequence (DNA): TGTGCCAGCAGGGGACAGGGGTCCGGGGAGCTGTTTTTT. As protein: CASRGQGSGELFF.

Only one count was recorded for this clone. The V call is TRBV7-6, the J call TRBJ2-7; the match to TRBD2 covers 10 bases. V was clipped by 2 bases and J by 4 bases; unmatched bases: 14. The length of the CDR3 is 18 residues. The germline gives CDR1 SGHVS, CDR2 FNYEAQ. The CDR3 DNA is TGTGCCAGCAGCTTATTAAACAGTCCTAGCGGGAGCCCTTACGAGCAGTACTTC. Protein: CASSLLNSPSGSPYEQYF.

CDR3 amino acids: CAWSVPVTRFAYTF. DNA for the CDR3: TGTGCCTGGAGTGTTCCAGTGACAAGATTCGCCTACACCTTC. The V gene is TRBV30, the J gene TRBJ1-2; D remains ambiguous. With 0 bases removed from V and 10 bases from J, the gap between germline ends came to 18 bases. Germline values: CDR1 GTSNPN, CDR2 SVGIG (reference sequence). This CDR3 has 14 amino acids.